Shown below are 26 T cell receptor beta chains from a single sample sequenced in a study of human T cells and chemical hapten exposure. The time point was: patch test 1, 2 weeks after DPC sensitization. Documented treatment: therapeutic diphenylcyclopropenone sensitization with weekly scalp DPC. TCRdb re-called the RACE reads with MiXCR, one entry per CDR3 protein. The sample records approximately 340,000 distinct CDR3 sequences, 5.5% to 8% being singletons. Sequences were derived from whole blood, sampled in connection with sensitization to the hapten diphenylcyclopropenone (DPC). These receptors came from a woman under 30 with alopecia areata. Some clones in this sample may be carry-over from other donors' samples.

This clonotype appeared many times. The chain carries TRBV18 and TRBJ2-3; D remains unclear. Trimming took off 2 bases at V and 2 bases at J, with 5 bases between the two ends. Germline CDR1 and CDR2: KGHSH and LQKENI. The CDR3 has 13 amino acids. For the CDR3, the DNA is TGTGCCAGCTCACCAGGGATCACAGATACGCAGTATTTT. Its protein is CASSPGITDTQYF.

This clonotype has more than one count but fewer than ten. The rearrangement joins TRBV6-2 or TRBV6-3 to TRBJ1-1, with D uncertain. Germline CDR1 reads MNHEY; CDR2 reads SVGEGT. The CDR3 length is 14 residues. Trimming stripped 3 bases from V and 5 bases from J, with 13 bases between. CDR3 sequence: CASSYPAPGTEAFF. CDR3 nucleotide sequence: TGTGCCAGCAGTTATCCCGCGCCGGGGACTGAAGCTTTCTTT.

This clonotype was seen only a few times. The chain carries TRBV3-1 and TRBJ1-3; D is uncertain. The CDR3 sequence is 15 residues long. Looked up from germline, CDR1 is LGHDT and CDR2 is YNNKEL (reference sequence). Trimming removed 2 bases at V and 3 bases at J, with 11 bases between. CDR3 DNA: TGTGCCAGCAGCCAAAAGCCGGCCCGTGGAAACACCATATATTTT. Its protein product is CASSQKPARGNTIYF.

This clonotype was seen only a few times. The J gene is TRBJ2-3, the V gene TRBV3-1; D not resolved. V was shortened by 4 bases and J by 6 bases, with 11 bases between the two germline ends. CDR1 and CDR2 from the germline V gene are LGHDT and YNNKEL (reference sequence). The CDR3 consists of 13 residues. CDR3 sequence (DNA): TGTGCCAGCAGCCTCGACGGAATGGATACGCAGTATTTT. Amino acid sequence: CASSLDGMDTQYF.

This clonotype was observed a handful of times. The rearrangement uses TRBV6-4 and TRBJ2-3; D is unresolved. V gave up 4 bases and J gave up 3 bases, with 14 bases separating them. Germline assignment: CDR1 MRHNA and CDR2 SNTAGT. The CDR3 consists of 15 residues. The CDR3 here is CASSVNGIQTDTQYF. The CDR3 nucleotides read TGTGCCAGCAGTGTAAATGGCATACAAACAGATACGCAGTATTTT.

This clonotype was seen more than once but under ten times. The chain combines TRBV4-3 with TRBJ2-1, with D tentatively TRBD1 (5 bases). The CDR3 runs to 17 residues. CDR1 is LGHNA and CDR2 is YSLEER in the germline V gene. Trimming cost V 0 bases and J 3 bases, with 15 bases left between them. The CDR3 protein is CASSQEVGPLYYNEQFF. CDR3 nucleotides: TGCGCCAGCAGCCAAGAGGTGGGGCCCCTGTACTACAATGAGCAGTTCTTC.

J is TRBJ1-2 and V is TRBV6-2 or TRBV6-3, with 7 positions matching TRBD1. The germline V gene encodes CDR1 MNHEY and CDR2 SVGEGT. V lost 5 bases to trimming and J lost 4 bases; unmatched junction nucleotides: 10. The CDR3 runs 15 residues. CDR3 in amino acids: CASSQRRTGSYGYTF. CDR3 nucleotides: TGTGCCAGCAGTCAGCGTCGGACAGGCAGCTATGGCTACACCTTC.

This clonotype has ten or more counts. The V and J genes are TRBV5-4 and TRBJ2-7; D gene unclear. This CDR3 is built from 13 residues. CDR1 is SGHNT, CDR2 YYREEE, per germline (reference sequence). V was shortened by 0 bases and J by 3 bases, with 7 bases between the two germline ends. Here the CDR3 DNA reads TGTGCCAGCAGCTTGGTACGGTACTACGAGCAGTACTTC. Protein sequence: CASSLVRYYEQYF.

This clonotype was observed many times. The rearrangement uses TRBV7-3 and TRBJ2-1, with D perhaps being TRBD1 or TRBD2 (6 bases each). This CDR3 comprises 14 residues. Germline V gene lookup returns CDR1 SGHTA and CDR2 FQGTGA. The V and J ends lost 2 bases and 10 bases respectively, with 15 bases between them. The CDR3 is CASSLWIGGTEQFF. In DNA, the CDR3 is TGTGCCAGCAGCTTATGGATTGGGGGGACAGAGCAGTTCTTC.

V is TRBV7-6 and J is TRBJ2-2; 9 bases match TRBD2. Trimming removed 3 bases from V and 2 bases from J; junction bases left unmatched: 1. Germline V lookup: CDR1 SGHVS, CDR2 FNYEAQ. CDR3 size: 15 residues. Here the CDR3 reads CASSFSGSNTGELFF. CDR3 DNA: TGTGCCAGCAGCTTTAGCGGGAGTAACACCGGGGAGCTGTTTTTT.

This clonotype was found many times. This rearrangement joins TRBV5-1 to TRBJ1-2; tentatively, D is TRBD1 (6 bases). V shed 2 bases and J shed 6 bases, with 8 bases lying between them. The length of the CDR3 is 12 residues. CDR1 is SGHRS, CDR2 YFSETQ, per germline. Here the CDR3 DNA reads TGCGCCAGCAGCTTACAGGGAAATGGCTACACCTTC. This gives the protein CASSLQGNGYTF.

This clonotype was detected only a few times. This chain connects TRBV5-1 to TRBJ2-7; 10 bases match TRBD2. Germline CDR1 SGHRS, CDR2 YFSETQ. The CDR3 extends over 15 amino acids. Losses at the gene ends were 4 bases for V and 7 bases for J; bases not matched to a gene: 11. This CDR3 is CASSTLAGAPTEQYF. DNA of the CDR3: TGCGCCAGCAGCACGCTAGCGGGGGCTCCTACGGAGCAGTACTTC.

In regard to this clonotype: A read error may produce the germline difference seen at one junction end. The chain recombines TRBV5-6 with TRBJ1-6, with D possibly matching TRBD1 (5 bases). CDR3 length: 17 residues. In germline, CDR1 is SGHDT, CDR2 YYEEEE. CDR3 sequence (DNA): TGTGCCAGCAGCTTGGGGGACCCAGGTGTGTGGGGGTCACCCCTCTACTTT. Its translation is CASSLGDPGVWGSPLYF.

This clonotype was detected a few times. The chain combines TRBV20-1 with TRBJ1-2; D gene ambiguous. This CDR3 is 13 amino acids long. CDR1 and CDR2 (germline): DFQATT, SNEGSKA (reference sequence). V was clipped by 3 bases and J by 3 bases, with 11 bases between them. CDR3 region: CSASLPADYGYTF. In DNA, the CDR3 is TGCAGTGCTAGCTTGCCGGCGGACTATGGCTACACCTTC.

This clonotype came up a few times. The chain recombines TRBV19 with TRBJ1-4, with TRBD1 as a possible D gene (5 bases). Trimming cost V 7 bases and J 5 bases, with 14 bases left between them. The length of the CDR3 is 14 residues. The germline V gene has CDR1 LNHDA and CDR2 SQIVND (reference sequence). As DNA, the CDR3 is TGTGCCAGTACCTTCGACAGAAGCAATGAAAAACTGTTTTTT. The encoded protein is CASTFDRSNEKLFF.

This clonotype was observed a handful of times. The CDR3 region is CASSQRQGHLNTEAFF. The DNA for the CDR3 is TGTGCCAGCAGTCAGAGACAGGGACACCTGAACACTGAAGCTTTCTTT. V usage is TRBV6-5 and J usage is TRBJ1-1, with 7 bases identical to TRBD1. The V segment lost 5 bases and the J segment 0 bases; nucleotides outside the gene matches: 9. The CDR3 is made up of 16 amino acids. Germline V gene sequence: CDR1 MNHEY, CDR2 SVGAGI.

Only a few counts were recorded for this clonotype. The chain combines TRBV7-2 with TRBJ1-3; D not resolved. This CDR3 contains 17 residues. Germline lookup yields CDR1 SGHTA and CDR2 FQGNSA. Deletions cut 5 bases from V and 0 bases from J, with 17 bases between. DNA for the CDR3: TGTGCCAGCAGCCGAACTATTGGAGGTGGCTCTGGAAACACCATATATTTT. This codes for CASSRTIGGGSGNTIYF.

This chain's CDR3 is CASSLGRGLAGSRTQYF. DNA of the CDR3: TGTGCCAGCAGCTTAGGGCGGGGGCTAGCGGGTTCGCGGACCCAGTACTTC. V is TRBV7-2 and J is TRBJ2-5, with 8 bases lining up with TRBD2. The V gene end was trimmed by 1 base and the J gene end by 7 bases; junction bases not matched to a gene: 14. CDR1 is SGHTA, CDR2 FQGNSA, per germline. The CDR3 runs 17 residues.

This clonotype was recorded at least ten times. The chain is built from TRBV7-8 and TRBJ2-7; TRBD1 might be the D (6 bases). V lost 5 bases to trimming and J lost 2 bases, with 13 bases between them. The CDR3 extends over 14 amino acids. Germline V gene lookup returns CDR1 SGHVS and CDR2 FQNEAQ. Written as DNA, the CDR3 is TGTGCCAGCAGCCAAAGGACAGATACCTACGAGCAGTACTTC. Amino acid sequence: CASSQRTDTYEQYF.

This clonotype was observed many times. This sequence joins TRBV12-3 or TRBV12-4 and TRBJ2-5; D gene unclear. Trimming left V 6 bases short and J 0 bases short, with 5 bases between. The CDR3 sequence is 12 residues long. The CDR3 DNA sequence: TGTGCCAGCAGCTCGAACCAAGAGACCCAGTACTTC. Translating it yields CASSSNQETQYF.

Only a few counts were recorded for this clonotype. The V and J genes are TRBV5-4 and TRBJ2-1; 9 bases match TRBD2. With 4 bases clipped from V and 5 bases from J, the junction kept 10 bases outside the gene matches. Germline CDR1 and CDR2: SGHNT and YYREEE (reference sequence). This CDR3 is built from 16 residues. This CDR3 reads CASSAPSAGGHNEQFF. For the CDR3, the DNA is TGTGCCAGCAGCGCCCCATCAGCGGGGGGACACAATGAGCAGTTCTTC.

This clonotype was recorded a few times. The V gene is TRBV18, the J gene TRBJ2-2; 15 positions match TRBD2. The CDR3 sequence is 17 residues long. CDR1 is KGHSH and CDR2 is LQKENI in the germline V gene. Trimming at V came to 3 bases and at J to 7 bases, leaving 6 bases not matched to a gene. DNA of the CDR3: TGTGCCAGCTCACCGAGGACTAGCGGGGGGGCCGACGGGGAGCTGTTTTTT. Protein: CASSPRTSGGADGELFF.

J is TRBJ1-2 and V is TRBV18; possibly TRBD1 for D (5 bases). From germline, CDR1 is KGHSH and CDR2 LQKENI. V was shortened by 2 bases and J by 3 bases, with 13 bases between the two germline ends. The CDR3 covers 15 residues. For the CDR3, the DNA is TGTGCCAGCTCACCAAGAGAGGGGTATGACTATGGCTACACCTTC. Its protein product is CASSPREGYDYGYTF.

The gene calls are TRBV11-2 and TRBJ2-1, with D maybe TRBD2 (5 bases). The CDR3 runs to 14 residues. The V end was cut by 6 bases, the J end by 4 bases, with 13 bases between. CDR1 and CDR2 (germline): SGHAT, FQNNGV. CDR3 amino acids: CASSPLRDYNEQFF. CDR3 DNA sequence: TGTGCCAGCAGTCCTCTGAGGGATTACAATGAGCAGTTCTTC.

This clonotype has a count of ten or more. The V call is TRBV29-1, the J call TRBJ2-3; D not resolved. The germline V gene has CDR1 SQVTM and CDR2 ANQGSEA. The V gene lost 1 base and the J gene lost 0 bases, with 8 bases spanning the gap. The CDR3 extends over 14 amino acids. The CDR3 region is CSVEGQLSTDTQYF. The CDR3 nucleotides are TGCAGCGTTGAAGGCCAGTTAAGCACAGATACGCAGTATTTT.

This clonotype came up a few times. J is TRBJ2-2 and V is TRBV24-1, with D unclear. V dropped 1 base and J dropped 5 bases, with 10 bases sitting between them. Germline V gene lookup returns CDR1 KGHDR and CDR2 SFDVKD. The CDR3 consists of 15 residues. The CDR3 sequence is CATSDFEGRTGELFF. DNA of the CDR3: TGTGCCACCAGTGATTTCGAAGGCAGAACCGGGGAGCTGTTTTTT.